This paragraph reports one T cell receptor beta chain. Its specificity is not known. This entry is derived from a study of blood T cells in healthy people across ages. Study-level points and caveats: Older age went with lower TCR beta diversity per million T cells, in a roughly linear way.

With a J-beta primer mix and a sample-barcoded 5' primer, a second PCR ran roughly 6 to 12 cycles. TCRdb re-called the 5' RACE reads through MiXCR, storing one row per CDR3 protein. Among about 1,000,000 distinct CDR3 sequences, 45% were seen once, and the ten largest hold 15% to 20%. Germline V gene lookup returns CDR1 SGDLS and CDR2 YYNGEE. This CDR3 is built from 13 residues. V gave up 0 bases and J gave up 7 bases, with 11 bases separating them. Peripheral blood was drawn, about 9.7 milliliters per donor. The chain recombines TRBV9 with TRBJ2-7, with D uncertain. The sample taken for sequencing was blood. The TCR sequence derives from an older woman in good health. CDR3 bases: TGTGCCAGCAGCGTAGGAGCGCCGAATGAGCAGTACTTC. Protein: CASSVGAPNEQYF.